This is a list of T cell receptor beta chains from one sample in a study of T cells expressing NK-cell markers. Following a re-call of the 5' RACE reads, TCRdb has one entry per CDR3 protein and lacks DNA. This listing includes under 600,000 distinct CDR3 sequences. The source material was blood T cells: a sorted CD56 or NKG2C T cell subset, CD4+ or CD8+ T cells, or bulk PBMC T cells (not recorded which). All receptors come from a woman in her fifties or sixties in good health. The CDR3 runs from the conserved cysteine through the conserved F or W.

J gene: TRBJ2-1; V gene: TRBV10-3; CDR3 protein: CAISLAGVVNEQFF
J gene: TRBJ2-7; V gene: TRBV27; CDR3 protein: CASSRKTSQISYEQYF
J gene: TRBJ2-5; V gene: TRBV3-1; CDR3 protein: CASSQWTETQYF
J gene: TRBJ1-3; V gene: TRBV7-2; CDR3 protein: CASSLWARDGNTIYF
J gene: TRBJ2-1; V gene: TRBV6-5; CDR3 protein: CASSYSRVGGQFF
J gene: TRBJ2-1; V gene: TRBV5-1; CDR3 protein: CASSLAASRYNEQFF
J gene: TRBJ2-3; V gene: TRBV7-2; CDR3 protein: CASSPQGGDTQYF
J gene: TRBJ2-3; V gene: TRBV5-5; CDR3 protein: CASSGGFAQYF
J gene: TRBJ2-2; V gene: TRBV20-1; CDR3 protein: CSASRDPGELFF
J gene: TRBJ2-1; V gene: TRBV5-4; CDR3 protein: CASSPRTSGRVSYNEQFF
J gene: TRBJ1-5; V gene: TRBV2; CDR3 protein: CASGIQRSNQPQHF
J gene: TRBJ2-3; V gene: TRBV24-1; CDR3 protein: CATSAGSTDTQYF
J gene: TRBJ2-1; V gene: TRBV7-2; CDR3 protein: CASSLVGGRVINEQFF
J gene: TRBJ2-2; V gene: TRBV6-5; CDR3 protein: CASSYLAGELGELFF
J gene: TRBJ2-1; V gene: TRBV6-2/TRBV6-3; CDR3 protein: CASMGLRAYNEQFF
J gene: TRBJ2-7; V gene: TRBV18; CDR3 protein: CASSTGRVNNEQYF
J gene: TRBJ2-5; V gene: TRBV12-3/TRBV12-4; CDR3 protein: CASSRTSGRREETQYF
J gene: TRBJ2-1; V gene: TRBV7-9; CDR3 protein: CASSRLGTPQFF
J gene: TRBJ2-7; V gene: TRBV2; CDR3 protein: CASSVTDYEQYF
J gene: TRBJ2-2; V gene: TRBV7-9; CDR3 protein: CASSFPGLAAYTGELFF
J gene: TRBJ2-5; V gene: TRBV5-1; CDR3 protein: CASSGGLADQETQYF
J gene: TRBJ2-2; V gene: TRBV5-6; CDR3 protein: CASSISVFTGELFF
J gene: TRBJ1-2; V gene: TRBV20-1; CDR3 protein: CSATPPGTNYGYTF
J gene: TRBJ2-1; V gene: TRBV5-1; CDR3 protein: CASSFSGTAGSERENRYNEQFF
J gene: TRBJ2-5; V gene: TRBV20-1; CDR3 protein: CSARNPQDAQETQYF
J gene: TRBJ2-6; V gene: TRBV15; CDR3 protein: CATSREGSGANVLTF
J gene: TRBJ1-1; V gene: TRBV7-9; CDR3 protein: CASSLAPGGGTEAFF
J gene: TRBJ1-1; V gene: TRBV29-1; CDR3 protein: CSVALGQVGSTEAFF
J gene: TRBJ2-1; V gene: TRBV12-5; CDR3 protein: CASGGGQLAEQFF
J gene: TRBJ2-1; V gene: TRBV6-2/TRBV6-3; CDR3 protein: CASRPSSGSYNEQFF
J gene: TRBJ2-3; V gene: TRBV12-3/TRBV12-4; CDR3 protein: CASRLTPGSATDTQYF
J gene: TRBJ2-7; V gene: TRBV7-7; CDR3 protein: CASSPLDSTYEQYF
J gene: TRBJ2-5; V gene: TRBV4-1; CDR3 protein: CASSQEDGGETQYF
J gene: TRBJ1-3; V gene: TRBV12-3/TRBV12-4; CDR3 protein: CASSFIDSGNTIYF
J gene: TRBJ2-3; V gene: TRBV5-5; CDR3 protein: CASGTSGQSTDTQYF
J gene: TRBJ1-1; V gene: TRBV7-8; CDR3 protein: CASRRDRKNTEAFF
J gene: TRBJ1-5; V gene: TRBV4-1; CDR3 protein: CASSPTRGGGLKPQHF
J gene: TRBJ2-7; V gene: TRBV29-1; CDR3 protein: CSVSDRGNEQYF
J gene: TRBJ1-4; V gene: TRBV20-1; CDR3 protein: CSVSQGKLGNEKLFF
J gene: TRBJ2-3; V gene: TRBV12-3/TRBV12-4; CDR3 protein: CASSPRLAGTDTQYF
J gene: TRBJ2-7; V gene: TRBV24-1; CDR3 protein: CATSGAGAGPTYEQYF
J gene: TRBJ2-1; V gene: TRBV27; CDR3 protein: CASSLGLAGVHNEQFF
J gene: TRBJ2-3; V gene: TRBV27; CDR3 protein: CASRGLAEDTDTQYF
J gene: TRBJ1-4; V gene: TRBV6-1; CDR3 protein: CASRGTADYNEKLFF
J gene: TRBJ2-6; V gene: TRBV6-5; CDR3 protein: CASSLDRGLTGANVLTF
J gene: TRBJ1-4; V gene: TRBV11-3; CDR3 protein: CASSLSGTGGEKLFF
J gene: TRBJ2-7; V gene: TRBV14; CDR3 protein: CASSQELLQYF
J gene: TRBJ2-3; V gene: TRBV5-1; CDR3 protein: CASSPITGNTDTQYF
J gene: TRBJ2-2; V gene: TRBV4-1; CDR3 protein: CASSQPFAGDRTGELFF
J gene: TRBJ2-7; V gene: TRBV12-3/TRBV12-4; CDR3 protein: CASRGTGGSYEQYF
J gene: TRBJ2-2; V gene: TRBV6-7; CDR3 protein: CASSYTLGTKNTGELFF
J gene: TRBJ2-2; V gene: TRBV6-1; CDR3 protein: CASSGTEDPNTGELFF
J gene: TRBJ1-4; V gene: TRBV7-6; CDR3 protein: CASSLSQLGEKLFF
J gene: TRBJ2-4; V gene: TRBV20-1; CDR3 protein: CSASLGGSGDIQYF